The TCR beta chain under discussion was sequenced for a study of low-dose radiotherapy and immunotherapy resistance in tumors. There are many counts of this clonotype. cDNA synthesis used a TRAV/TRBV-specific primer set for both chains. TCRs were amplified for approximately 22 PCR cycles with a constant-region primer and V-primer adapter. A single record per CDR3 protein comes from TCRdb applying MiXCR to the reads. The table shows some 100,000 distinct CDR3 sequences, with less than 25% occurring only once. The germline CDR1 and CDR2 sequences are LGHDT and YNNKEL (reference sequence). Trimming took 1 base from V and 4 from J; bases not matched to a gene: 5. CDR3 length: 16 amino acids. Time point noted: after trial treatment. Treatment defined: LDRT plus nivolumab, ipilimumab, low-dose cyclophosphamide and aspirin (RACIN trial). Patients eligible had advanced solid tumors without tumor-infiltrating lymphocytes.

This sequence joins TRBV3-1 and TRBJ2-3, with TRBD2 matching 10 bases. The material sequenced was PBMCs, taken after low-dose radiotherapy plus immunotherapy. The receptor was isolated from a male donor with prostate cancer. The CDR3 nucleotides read TGTGCCAGCAGCCAAGTATTAGCGGGGGGCTCAGATACGCAGTATTTT. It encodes CASSQVLAGGSDTQYF.